One and the same sample provided the 13 T cell receptor beta chains below, sequenced in a study of blood T cells in healthy people across ages. For the second PCR, which ran for roughly 7 to 11 cycles, a sample-barcoded 5' primer and a J-beta primer mix were used. TCRdb called the 5' RACE reads again in MiXCR, with one record for every CDR3 protein. The sample carries fewer than 800,000 distinct CDR3 sequences, roughly 49% recorded once. Sequenced input: blood. These receptors were obtained from a woman aged 60-75 years in good health.

V usage is TRBV5-1 and J usage is TRBJ2-3; maybe TRBD2 (5 bases). Germline assignment: CDR1 SGHRS and CDR2 YFSETQ. The CDR3 loop spans 14 amino acids. Trimming removed 2 bases from V and 2 bases from J, with 9 bases in between. CDR3: CASSFLAITDTQYF. For the CDR3, the DNA is TGCGCCAGCAGCTTCCTAGCCATCACAGATACGCAGTATTTT.

This clonotype occurred a few times. The genes are TRBV7-3 and TRBJ2-1; TRBD1 is a possible D gene (5 bases). Germline-derived CDR1 and CDR2 are SGHTA and FQGTGA. V was clipped by 3 bases and J by 4 bases, with 13 bases between them. The CDR3 consists of 15 residues. The DNA of the CDR3 is TGTGCCAGCAGCTTTAAGACAGTCGGTTACAATGAGCAGTTCTTC. Translating gives CASSFKTVGYNEQFF.

Only one count was recorded for this clonotype. The CDR3 DNA reads TGTGCCAGCCTACGCAGAGGCCACAATGAGCAGTTCTTC. This codes for CASLRRGHNEQFF. This chain joins TRBV28 and TRBJ2-1, with D unresolved. V lost 8 bases and J 5 bases, leaving 13 bases between the germline ends. Germline V gene lookup returns CDR1 MDHEN and CDR2 SYDVKM. The CDR3 has 13 amino acids.

Comment on this clonotype: Compared with germline, one end of the junction differs, possibly owing to a read error. The chain carries TRBV6-5 and TRBJ2-1, with D tentatively TRBD1 (7 bases). CDR3 length: 16 amino acids. In germline, CDR1 is MNHEY, CDR2 SVGAGI. This chain's CDR3 is CASSPWTGGSYNEQFF. The CDR3 DNA sequence: TGTGCCAGCAGTCCATGGACAGGAGGGTCCTACAACGAGCAGTTCTTC.

This chain joins TRBV7-2 and TRBJ2-5; 9 positions match TRBD2. The CDR3 consists of 16 residues. Germline CDR1 SGHTA, CDR2 FQGNSA. V shed 3 bases and J 4 bases; nucleotides not matched to a gene: 9. The CDR3 DNA is TGTGCCAGCAGCTTGTCTAGCGGGGCCAGCCCAGAGACCCAGTACTTC. Translated: CASSLSSGASPETQYF.

This clonotype turned up a few times. The chain joins TRBV7-2 to TRBJ1-2, with D unresolved. The CDR3 is 11 residues long. Germline values: CDR1 SGHTA, CDR2 FQGNSA. V was cut by 6 bases and J by 10 bases, with 12 bases left in between. The CDR3, as DNA: TGTGCCAGCAGTCTTGACATAGACTACACCTTC. The encoded protein is CASSLDIDYTF.

This clonotype has more than one count but fewer than ten. This chain's CDR3 is CASSRGLGLDNEQFF. CDR3 DNA sequence: TGCGCCAGCAGCCGGGGACTAGGACTCGACAATGAGCAGTTCTTC. This chain uses TRBV4-3 with TRBJ2-1; 8 bases align to TRBD2. This CDR3 region has 15 residues. Germline V CDR1 and CDR2: LGHNA, YSLEER. V lost 4 bases and J lost 5; bases outside the gene matches: 7.

The chain joins TRBV6-2 or TRBV6-3 to TRBJ1-1, with D tentatively TRBD1 (6 bases). The germline V gene encodes CDR1 MNHEY and CDR2 SVGEGT. This CDR3 is 16 amino acids long. V gave up 5 bases and J gave up 4 bases, with 20 bases separating them. This CDR3 is CASSKEHRVGATEAFF. In nucleotides, the CDR3 is TGTGCCAGCAGTAAAGAACACAGGGTGGGTGCCACTGAAGCTTTCTTT.

The chain couples TRBV4-2 to TRBJ1-1; 7 bases are a match to TRBD1. The CDR3 extends over 14 amino acids. Germline V lookup: CDR1 LGHNA, CDR2 YNFKEQ. V gave up 1 base and J gave up 4 bases; unmatched junction bases: 3. DNA of the CDR3: TGTGCCAGCAGCCAAGGACAGGGATTCACTGAAGCTTTCTTT. Its protein is CASSQGQGFTEAFF.

This chain links TRBV4-1 with TRBJ1-1, with 7 positions matching TRBD1. V lost 0 bases, J lost 1 base, and 11 bases stayed unmatched. The CDR3 is made up of 18 amino acids. Germline V gene data show CDR1 as MGHRA and CDR2 as YSYEKL. The CDR3: CASSQDIGDSDRNTEAFF. CDR3 DNA sequence: TGCGCCAGCAGCCAAGATATCGGGGACAGTGATCGGAACACTGAAGCTTTCTTT.

The rearrangement joins TRBV7-2 to TRBJ1-2; a possible D gene is TRBD1 (5 bases). The V gene's germline CDR1 is SGHTA and CDR2 FQGNSA. This CDR3 is built from 16 residues. Trimming stripped 1 base from V and 7 bases from J, with 19 bases between. The CDR3 region is CASSLVGGLTPLGYTF. The CDR3 DNA reads as TGTGCCAGCAGCTTAGTCGGGGGACTAACGCCCCTTGGCTACACCTTC.

V is TRBV27 and J is TRBJ2-5, with 11 nucleotides matching TRBD1. This CDR3 region has 15 residues. V dropped 5 bases and J dropped 11; count of bases not matched to a gene: 13. From germline, CDR1 is MNHEY and CDR2 SMNVEV (reference sequence). This CDR3 is CASSIGTGGWNEQYF. Here the CDR3 DNA reads TGTGCCAGCAGTATCGGGACAGGGGGTTGGAATGAGCAGTACTTC.

The rearrangement uses TRBV18 and TRBJ2-3, with 7 positions matching TRBD2. CDR3 size: 17 residues. Unmatched junction bases numbered 7, after V lost 1 base and J lost 0 bases. Germline V gene sequence: CDR1 KGHSH, CDR2 LQKENI. The CDR3: CASSPRSSSGSTDTQYF. The CDR3 nucleotides are TGTGCCAGCTCACCACGTTCGTCTAGCGGTAGCACAGATACGCAGTATTTT.